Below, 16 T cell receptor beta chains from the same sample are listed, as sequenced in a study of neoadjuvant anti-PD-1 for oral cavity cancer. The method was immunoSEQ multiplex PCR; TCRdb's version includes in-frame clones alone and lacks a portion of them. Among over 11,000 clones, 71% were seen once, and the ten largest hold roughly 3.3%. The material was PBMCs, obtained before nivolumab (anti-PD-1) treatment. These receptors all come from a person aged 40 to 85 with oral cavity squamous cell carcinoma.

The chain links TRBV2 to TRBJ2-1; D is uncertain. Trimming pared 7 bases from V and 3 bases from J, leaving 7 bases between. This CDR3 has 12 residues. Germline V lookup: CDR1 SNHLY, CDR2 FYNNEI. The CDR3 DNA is TGTGCCAGCAATTACTACTACAATGAGCAGTTCTTC. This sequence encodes CASNYYYNEQFF.

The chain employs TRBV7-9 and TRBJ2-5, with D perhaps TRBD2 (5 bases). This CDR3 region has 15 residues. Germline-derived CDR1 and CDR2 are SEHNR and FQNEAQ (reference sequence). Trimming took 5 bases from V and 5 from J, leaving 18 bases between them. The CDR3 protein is CASSPSLGGGETQYF. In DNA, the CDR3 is TGTGCCAGCAGCCCGTCCCTGGGTGGCGGGGAGACCCAGTACTTC. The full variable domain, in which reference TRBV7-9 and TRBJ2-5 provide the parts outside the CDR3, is DTGVSQNPRHKITKRGQNVTFRCDPISEHNRLYWYRQTLGQGPEFLTYFQNEAQLEKSRLLSDRFSAERPKGSFSTLEIQRTEQGDSAMYLCASSPSLGGGETQYFGPGTRLLVL.

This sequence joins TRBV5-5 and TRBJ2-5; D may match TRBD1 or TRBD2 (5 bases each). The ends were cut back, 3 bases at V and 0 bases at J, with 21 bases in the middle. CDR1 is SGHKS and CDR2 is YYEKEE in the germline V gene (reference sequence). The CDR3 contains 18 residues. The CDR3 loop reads CASSWGLAVGVYQETQYF. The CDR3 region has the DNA TGTGCCAGCAGCTGGGGATTGGCGGTGGGGGTATACCAAGAGACCCAGTACTTC.

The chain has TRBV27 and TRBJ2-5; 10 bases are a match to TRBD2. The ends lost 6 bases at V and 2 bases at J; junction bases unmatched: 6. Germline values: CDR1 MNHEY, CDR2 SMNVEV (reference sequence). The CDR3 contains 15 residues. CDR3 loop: CASRASGGGQETQYF. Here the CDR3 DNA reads TGTGCCAGCAGAGCTAGCGGGGGAGGGCAAGAGACCCAGTACTTC.

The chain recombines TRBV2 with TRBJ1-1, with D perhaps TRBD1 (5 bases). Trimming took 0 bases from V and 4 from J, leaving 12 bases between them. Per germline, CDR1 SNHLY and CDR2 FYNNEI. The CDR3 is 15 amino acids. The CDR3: CASSEAFQGSTEAFF. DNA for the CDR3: TGTGCCAGCAGTGAAGCTTTCCAGGGTAGCACTGAAGCTTTCTTT.

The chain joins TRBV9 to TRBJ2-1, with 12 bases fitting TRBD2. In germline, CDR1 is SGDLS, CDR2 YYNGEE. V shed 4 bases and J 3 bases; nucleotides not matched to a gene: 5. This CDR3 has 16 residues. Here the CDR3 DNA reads TGTGCCAGCAGCATCGGGACTAGCGGGCTCTACAATGAGCAGTTCTTC. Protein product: CASSIGTSGLYNEQFF.

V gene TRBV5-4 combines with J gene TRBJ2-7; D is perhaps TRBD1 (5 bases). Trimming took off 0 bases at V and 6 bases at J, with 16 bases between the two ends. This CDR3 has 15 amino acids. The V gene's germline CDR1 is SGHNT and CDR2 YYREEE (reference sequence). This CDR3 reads CASSLAPRGAFEQYF. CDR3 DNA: TGTGCCAGCAGCTTGGCTCCTCGTGGGGCGTTCGAGCAGTACTTC.

CDR3 coding DNA: TGCGCCAGCAGCTTGGAGGCAGGGGGCAACTATGGCTACACCTTC. Translation gives CASSLEAGGNYGYTF. The V and J genes are TRBV5-1 and TRBJ1-2; the match to TRBD1 covers 8 bases. V dropped 0 bases and J dropped 2; count of bases not matched to a gene: 3. The CDR3 is 15 amino acids. Germline V gene data show CDR1 as SGHRS and CDR2 as YFSETQ.

As DNA, the CDR3 is TGTGCCATCAGTGAGTCGGTCAGCGGGTTTGGGGATGAGCAGTTCTTC. As protein: CAISESVSGFGDEQFF. This chain joins TRBV10-3 and TRBJ2-1, with a possible D match to TRBD2 (6 bases). The CDR3 length is 16 residues. V was cut by 0 bases and J by 8 bases, with 17 bases left in between. Germline loops: CDR1 ENHRY, CDR2 SYGVKD.

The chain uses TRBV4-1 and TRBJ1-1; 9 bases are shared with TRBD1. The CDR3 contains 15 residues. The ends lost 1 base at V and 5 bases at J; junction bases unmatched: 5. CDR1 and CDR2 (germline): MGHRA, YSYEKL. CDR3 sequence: CASSQAYRGRTEAFF. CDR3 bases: TGCGCCAGCAGCCAAGCCTACAGGGGGCGGACTGAAGCTTTCTTT.

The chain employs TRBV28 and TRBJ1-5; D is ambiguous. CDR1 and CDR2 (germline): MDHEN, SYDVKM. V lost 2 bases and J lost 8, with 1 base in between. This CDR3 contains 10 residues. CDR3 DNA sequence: TGTGCCAGCAGTTTAAAGCCCCAGCATTTT. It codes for CASSLKPQHF.

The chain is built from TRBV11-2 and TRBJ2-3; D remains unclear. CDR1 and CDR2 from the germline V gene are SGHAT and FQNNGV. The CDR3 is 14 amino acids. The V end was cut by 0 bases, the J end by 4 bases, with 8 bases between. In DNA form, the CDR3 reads TGTGCCAGCAGCTTAGAGGCAGGTCCAGATACGCAGTATTTT. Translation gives CASSLEAGPDTQYF. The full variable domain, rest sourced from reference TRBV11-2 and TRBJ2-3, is EAGVAQSPRYKIIEKRQSVAFWCNPISGHATLYWYQQILGQGPKLLIQFQNNGVVDDSQLPKDRFSAERLKGVDSTLKIQPAKLEDSAVYLCASSLEAGPDTQYFGPGTRLTVL.

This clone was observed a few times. CDR3 residues: CASSESGGAETQYF. The DNA of the CDR3 is TGCGCCAGCAGTGAGTCGGGGGGAGCGGAGACCCAGTACTTC. V and J are TRBV10-1 and TRBJ2-5; possibly TRBD2 for D (6 bases). The germline V and J ends were trimmed by 0 bases and 5 bases, with 10 bases remaining between them. The CDR3 spans 14 residues. Germline CDR1 reads WNHNN; CDR2 reads SYGVQD (reference sequence).

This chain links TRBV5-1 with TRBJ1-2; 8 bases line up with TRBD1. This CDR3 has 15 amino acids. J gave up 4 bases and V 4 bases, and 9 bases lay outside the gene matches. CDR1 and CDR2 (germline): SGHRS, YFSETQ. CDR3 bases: TGCGCCAGCAGCACTACTCCAGGGGGCGGCTATGGCTACACCTTC. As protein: CASSTTPGGGYGYTF. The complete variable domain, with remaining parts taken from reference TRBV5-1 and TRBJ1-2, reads KAGVTQTPRYLIKTRGQQVTLSCSPISGHRSVSWYQQTPGQGLQFLFEYFSETQRNKGNFPGRFSGRQFSNSRSEMNVSTLELGDSALYLCASSTTPGGGYGYTFGSGTRLTVV.

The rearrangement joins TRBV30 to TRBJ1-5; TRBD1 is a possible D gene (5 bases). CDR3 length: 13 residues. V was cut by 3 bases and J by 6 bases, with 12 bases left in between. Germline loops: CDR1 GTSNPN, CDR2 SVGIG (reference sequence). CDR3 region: CAWSAKGVQPQHF. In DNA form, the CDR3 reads TGTGCCTGGAGCGCCAAAGGGGTTCAGCCCCAGCATTTT.

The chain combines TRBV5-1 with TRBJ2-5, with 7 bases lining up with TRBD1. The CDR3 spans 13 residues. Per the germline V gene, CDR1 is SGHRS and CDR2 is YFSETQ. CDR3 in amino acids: CASHEGGGETQYF. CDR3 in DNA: TGCGCATCCCACGAAGGGGGCGGTGAGACCCAGTACTTC.